The 22 T cell receptor beta chains below come from one sample, sequenced in a study of early T cells in non-severe SARS-CoV-2 infection. From the 5' RACE reads, TCRdb called clonotypes with MiXCR, one entry per CDR3 protein. The sample records roughly 51,000 distinct CDR3 sequences, about 8% being singletons. This sample comprised whole blood, obtained at baseline. These TCRs come from an adult who was a healthcare worker with PCR-confirmed SARS-CoV-2 infection or an uninfected control (not recorded which).

This clonotype has a handful of counts. The J gene is TRBJ2-1, the V gene TRBV20-1; D is unresolved. The CDR3 is 12 residues long. Germline CDR1 DFQATT, CDR2 SNEGSKA (reference sequence). V was pared by 3 bases and J by 5 bases, with 8 bases between. The CDR3 reads CSASSDNNEQFF. In nucleotides, the CDR3 is TGCAGTGCTAGTTCTGACAACAATGAGCAGTTCTTC.

The chain joins TRBV7-9 to TRBJ2-5, with 9 bases identical to TRBD2. J gave up 4 bases and V 0 bases, and 9 bases lay outside the gene matches. The CDR3 spans 17 residues. Germline CDR1 is SEHNR and CDR2 is FQNEAQ (reference sequence). CDR3 sequence: CASSLALVIAGAETQYF. CDR3 coding DNA: TGTGCCAGCAGCTTAGCGCTCGTTATAGCGGGAGCAGAGACCCAGTACTTC.

In this sample, this clonotype turned up many times. This chain uses TRBV27 with TRBJ1-1; D gene unclear. Trimming took off 5 bases at V and 0 bases at J, with 19 bases between the two ends. This CDR3 has 17 residues. Germline V gene sequence: CDR1 MNHEY, CDR2 SMNVEV (reference sequence). In DNA, the CDR3 is TGTGCCAGCAGTCCTGGACGGAAGAACAGAATGAACACTGAAGCTTTCTTT. This gives the protein CASSPGRKNRMNTEAFF.

The rearrangement uses TRBV30 and TRBJ1-6, with unresolved D. The CDR3 length is 12 residues. V was pared by 1 base and J by 9 bases, with 7 bases between. The germline V gene has CDR1 GTSNPN and CDR2 SVGIG (reference sequence). CDR3 protein: CAWSAPPSPLHF. The CDR3 DNA reads as TGTGCCTGGAGTGCCCCCCCTTCACCCCTCCACTTT.

This clonotype was picked up many times. The J gene is TRBJ2-4, the V gene TRBV7-2; no reliable D call. Germline V gives CDR1 SGHTA, CDR2 FQGNSA. V lost 1 base and J lost 8, with 15 bases in between. The CDR3 loop spans 15 amino acids. CDR3 sequence (DNA): TGTGCCAGCAGCTTAGAGGCTAGGGAATTGGACATTCAGTACTTC. This translates into CASSLEARELDIQYF.

This clonotype was picked up many times. The chain employs TRBV29-1 and TRBJ1-1, with D perhaps matching TRBD1 (6 bases). Germline V gene data show CDR1 as SQVTM and CDR2 as ANQGSEA. The CDR3 has 12 amino acids. Trimming stripped 7 bases from V and 11 bases from J, with 20 bases between. DNA of the CDR3: TGCAGCGGGTACGACGGACAGAGACTGGCTTTCTTT. Its protein is CSGYDGQRLAFF. Complete variable domain (other parts from reference TRBV29-1 and TRBJ1-1): SAVISQKPSRDICQRGTSLTIQCQVDSQVTMMFWYRQQPGQSLTLIATANQGSEATYESGFVIDKFPISRPNLTFSTLTVSNMSPEDSSIYLCSGYDGQRLAFFGQGTRLTVV.

This clonotype has more than one count but fewer than ten. V gene TRBV27 combines with J gene TRBJ2-3; no firm D call. Trimming shortened V by 2 bases and J by 5 bases, and 5 bases separated the two germline ends. This CDR3 comprises 12 residues. Germline CDR1 reads MNHEY; CDR2 reads SMNVEV (reference sequence). DNA for the CDR3: TGTGCCAGCAGTTTACAAGGAGATACGCAGTATTTT. Protein: CASSLQGDTQYF.

This clonotype was picked up many times. J is TRBJ2-2 and V is TRBV20-1, with D possibly matching TRBD2 (5 bases). With 1 base removed from V and 1 base from J, the gap between germline ends came to 13 bases. CDR3 length: 16 amino acids. The V gene's germline CDR1 is DFQATT and CDR2 SNEGSKA (reference sequence). CDR3 protein: CSARGGSQLNTGELFF. CDR3 DNA sequence: TGCAGTGCTAGAGGAGGGTCGCAATTGAACACCGGGGAGCTGTTTTTT.

CDR3 coding DNA: TGTGCCAGTAGTCACCGGGACAGGGGCAACGAGCAGTACTTC. This encodes CASSHRDRGNEQYF. The V and J genes are TRBV19 and TRBJ2-7, with 10 bases fitting TRBD1. The CDR3 is made up of 14 amino acids. Germline V gene data show CDR1 as LNHDA and CDR2 as SQIVND (reference sequence). Trimming at V came to 5 bases and at J to 5 bases, leaving 6 bases not matched to a gene. Combining the CDR3 with reference TRBV19 and TRBJ2-7 gives the whole variable domain DGGITQSPKYLFRKEGQNVTLSCEQNLNHDAMYWYRQDPGQGLRLIYYSQIVNDFQKGDIAEGYSVSREKKESFPLTVTSAQKNPTAFYLCASSHRDRGNEQYFGPGTRLTVT.

Turning to this clonotype: Its ends do not fully match the called genes, so a read error is possible. This chain connects TRBV7-7 to TRBJ2-1, with 10 bases matching TRBD2. The CDR3 totals 15 residues. Germline V gene sequence: CDR1 SSHAT, CDR2 FNYEAQ (reference sequence). The CDR3 DNA sequence: TGTGCTAGCAGCTTAAGAGCGGGAGGGAGCGATGAGCAGTTCTTC. Translated, it gives CASSLRAGGSDEQFF. Drawing the rest from reference TRBV7-7 and TRBJ2-1, the complete variable domain is GAGVSQSPRYKVTKRGQDVTLRCDPISSHATLYWYQQALGQGPEFLTYFNYEAQPDKSGLPSDRFSAERPEGSISTLTIQRTEQRDSAMYRCASSLRAGGSDEQFFGPGTRLTVL.

This clonotype was seen repeatedly, ten times or more. V gene TRBV18 combines with J gene TRBJ1-3, with D perhaps TRBD1 (5 bases). The V and J ends lost 6 bases and 3 bases respectively, with 15 bases between them. Per the germline V gene, CDR1 is KGHSH and CDR2 is LQKENI. The CDR3 is 15 amino acids. The CDR3 here is CASSRSREFGNTIYF. CDR3 DNA sequence: TGTGCCAGCTCGCGGTCCAGGGAGTTTGGAAACACCATATATTTT.

This clonotype was found many times. The V gene is TRBV5-1, the J gene TRBJ1-2; possible D gene TRBD1, 6 bases. CDR1 is SGHRS, CDR2 YFSETQ, per germline. CDR3 length equals 13 residues. Deletions cut 2 bases from V and 3 bases from J, with 8 bases between. CDR3 sequence reads: CASSLGQYYGYTF. CDR3 sequence (DNA): TGCGCCAGCAGCTTAGGACAGTACTATGGCTACACCTTC.

There are many counts of this clonotype. J is TRBJ1-2 and V is TRBV2; D is possibly TRBD1 (6 bases). V was pared by 8 bases and J by 5 bases, with 15 bases between. The CDR3 extends over 13 amino acids. Germline V gives CDR1 SNHLY, CDR2 FYNNEI. In DNA form, the CDR3 reads TGTGCCAGCTTCGTTGGACAGTGGTATGGCTACACCTTC. Amino acids: CASFVGQWYGYTF.

This clonotype was counted only a few times. V and J are TRBV5-5 and TRBJ1-5; TRBD1 is a possible D gene (6 bases). Germline CDR1 is SGHKS and CDR2 is YYEKEE (reference sequence). Between the trimmed V and J ends, which lost 0 bases and 7 bases, there was a span of 11 bases. The CDR3 is 14 residues long. CDR3 protein: CASSLVQGYQPQHF. Here the CDR3 DNA reads TGTGCCAGCAGCTTGGTACAGGGCTACCAGCCCCAGCATTTT. The full variable domain, its missing parts supplied by reference TRBV5-5 and TRBJ1-5, is DAGVTQSPTHLIKTRGQQVTLRCSPISGHKSVSWYQQVLGQGPQFIFQYYEKEERGRGNFPDRFSARQFPNYSSELNVNALLLGDSALYLCASSLVQGYQPQHFGDGTRLSIL.

This clonotype was recorded at least ten times. The gene calls are TRBV20-1 and TRBJ2-5; D uncertain. This CDR3 is built from 10 residues. Germline V gene sequence: CDR1 DFQATT, CDR2 SNEGSKA (reference sequence). Trimming removed 6 bases at V and 7 bases at J, with 9 bases between. The CDR3 here is CSAGEATQYF. CDR3 coding DNA: TGCAGTGCGGGTGAAGCGACCCAGTACTTC.

The CDR3 DNA reads TGTGCCAGCAATGGGGGGGAGCAGTACTTC. Translating gives CASNGGEQYF. The genes are TRBV6-6 and TRBJ2-7; D is possibly TRBD2 (6 bases). Germline V gives CDR1 MNHNY, CDR2 SVGAGI (reference sequence). The V end was cut by 7 bases, the J end by 7 bases, with 8 bases between. CDR3 size: 10 residues.

This sequence joins TRBV11-1 and TRBJ2-7, with 9 bases identical to TRBD2. Germline assignment: CDR1 SGHAT and CDR2 FQDESV (reference sequence). The junction had 8 bases not matched to a gene; V was cut back by 5 bases and J by 3 bases. The CDR3 is 15 residues long. For the CDR3, the DNA is TGTGCCAGCAGCAGATCGACTAGCGGTAACTACGAGCAGTACTTC. Encoded protein: CASSRSTSGNYEQYF. Using reference TRBV11-1 and TRBJ2-7 for the parts outside the CDR3, the full variable domain is EAEVAQSPRYKITEKSQAVAFWCDPISGHATLYWYRQILGQGPELLVQFQDESVVDDSQLPKDRFSAERLKGVDSTLKIQPAELGDSAMYLCASSRSTSGNYEQYFGPGTRLTVT.

This clonotype was counted at least ten times. CDR3 sequence (DNA): TGCAGCGTTGACCGCACGGAGACCCAGTACTTC. This codes for CSVDRTETQYF. The genes are TRBV29-1 and TRBJ2-5; no reliable D call. Trimming removed 3 bases at V and 5 bases at J, with 7 bases between. This CDR3 is 11 amino acids long. Germline-derived CDR1 and CDR2 are SQVTM and ANQGSEA. Full variable domain (rest looked up from reference TRBV29-1 and TRBJ2-5): SAVISQKPSRDICQRGTSLTIQCQVDSQVTMMFWYRQQPGQSLTLIATANQGSEATYESGFVIDKFPISRPNLTFSTLTVSNMSPEDSSIYLCSVDRTETQYFGPGTRLLVL.

This clonotype was counted many times. This chain uses TRBV7-4 with TRBJ2-7; D possibly uses TRBD1 or TRBD2 (5 bases each). This CDR3 spans 18 amino acids. Germline values: CDR1 SGHVT, CDR2 SQSDAQ. Between the trimmed V and J ends, which lost 7 bases and 6 bases, there was a span of 31 bases. The DNA for the CDR3 is TGTGCCAGCATCCCTACTCTGGATCCCGGGACCACCTCCCTCGAGCAGTACTTC. Encoded protein: CASIPTLDPGTTSLEQYF.

This clonotype was observed many times. V and J are TRBV29-1 and TRBJ2-2; D remains unclear. The V end lost 4 bases, the J end lost 4 bases, and 13 bases lay between the germline ends. Germline values: CDR1 SQVTM, CDR2 ANQGSEA. CDR3 length equals 14 residues. The CDR3 is CSVVGQSPTGELFF. CDR3 sequence (DNA): TGCAGCGTTGTAGGCCAAAGCCCCACCGGGGAGCTGTTTTTT.

The CDR3 reads CASSLDLGRRGQYF. The CDR3 DNA follows: TGTGCCAGCAGCTTGGATCTTGGCAGACGGGGGCAGTACTTC. This chain joins TRBV5-4 and TRBJ2-7; D perhaps matches TRBD2 (5 bases). Trimming removed 0 bases at V and 9 bases at J, with 16 bases between. Germline-derived CDR1 and CDR2 are SGHNT and YYREEE (reference sequence). This CDR3 is built from 14 residues.

The chain has TRBV7-2 and TRBJ2-3; 10 nucleotides agree with TRBD2. V shed 3 bases, J shed 6 bases, and the junction held 3 bases outside the gene matches. CDR1 SGHTA and CDR2 FQGNSA come from the germline V gene. This CDR3 comprises 14 residues. This chain's CDR3 is CASSFSSGSDTQYF. Here the CDR3 DNA reads TGTGCCAGCAGCTTTTCTAGCGGGAGTGATACGCAGTATTTT.